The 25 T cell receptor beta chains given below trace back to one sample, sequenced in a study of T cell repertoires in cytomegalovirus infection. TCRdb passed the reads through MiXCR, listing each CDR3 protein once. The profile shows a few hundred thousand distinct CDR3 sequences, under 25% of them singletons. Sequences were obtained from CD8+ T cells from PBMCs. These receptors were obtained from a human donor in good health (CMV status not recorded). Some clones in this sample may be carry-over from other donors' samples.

CDR3 sequence: CASSLAPGLAVTDTQYF. DNA for the CDR3: TGTGCCAGCAGCTTAGCCCCGGGACTAGCGGTCACAGATACGCAGTATTTT. This chain connects TRBV11-2 to TRBJ2-3, with 11 bases lining up with TRBD2. Germline V lookup: CDR1 SGHAT, CDR2 FQNNGV. Trimming took 1 base from V and 2 from J; bases not matched to a gene: 5. This CDR3 spans 17 amino acids.

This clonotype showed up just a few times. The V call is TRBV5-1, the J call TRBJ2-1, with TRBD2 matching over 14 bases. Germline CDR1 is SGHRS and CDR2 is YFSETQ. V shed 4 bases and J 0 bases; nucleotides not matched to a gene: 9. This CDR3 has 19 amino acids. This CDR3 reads CASSEGTSGGLFSYNEQFF. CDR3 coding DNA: TGCGCCAGCAGCGAGGGGACTAGCGGGGGCCTTTTCTCCTACAATGAGCAGTTCTTC.

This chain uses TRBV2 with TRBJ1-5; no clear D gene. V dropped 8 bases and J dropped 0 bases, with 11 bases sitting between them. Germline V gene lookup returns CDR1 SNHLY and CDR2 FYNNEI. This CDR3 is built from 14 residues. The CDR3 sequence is CASGETDSNQPQHF. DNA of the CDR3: TGTGCCAGCGGAGAGACGGATAGCAATCAGCCCCAGCATTTT.

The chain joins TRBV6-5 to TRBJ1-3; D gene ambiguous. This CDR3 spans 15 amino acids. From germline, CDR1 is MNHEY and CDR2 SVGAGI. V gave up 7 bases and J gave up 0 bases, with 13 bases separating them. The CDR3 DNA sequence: TGTGCCAGCAAGCTAGCGGACGTCTCTGGAAACACCATATATTTT. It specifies CASKLADVSGNTIYF.

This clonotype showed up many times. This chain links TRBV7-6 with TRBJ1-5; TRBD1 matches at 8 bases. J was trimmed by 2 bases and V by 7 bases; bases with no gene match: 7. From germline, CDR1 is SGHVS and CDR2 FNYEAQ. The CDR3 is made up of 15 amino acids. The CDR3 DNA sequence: TGTGCCAGCACCTCCAGGGGGCCTGGCAATCAGCCCCAGCATTTT. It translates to CASTSRGPGNQPQHF.

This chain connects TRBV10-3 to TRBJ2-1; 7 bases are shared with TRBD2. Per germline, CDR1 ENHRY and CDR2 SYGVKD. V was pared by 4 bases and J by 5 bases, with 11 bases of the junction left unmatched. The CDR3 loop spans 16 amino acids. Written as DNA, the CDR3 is TGTGCCATCAGTGGCCTGGGGCTAGCGGAAAACAATGAGCAGTTCTTC. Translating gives CAISGLGLAENNEQFF.

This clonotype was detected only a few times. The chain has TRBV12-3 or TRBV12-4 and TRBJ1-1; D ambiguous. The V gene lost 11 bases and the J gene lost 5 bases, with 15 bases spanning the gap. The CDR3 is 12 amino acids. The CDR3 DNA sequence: TGTGCCGGCGGAGGCAGTAGGACTGAAGCTTTCTTT. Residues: CAGGGSRTEAFF.

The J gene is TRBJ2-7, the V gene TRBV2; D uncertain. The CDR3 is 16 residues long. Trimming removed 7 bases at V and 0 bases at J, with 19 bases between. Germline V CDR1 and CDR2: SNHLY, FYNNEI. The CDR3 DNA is TGTGCCAGCACCTGGCAGAGAGAGGAATCCTCCTACGAGCAGTACTTC. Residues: CASTWQREESSYEQYF.

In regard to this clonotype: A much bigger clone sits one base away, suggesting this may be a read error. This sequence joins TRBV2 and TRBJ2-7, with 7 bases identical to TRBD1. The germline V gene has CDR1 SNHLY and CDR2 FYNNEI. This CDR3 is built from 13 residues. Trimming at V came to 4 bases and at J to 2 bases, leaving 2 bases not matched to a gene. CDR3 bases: TGTGCCAGCAGTGCGACAGGGACCTACGAGCAGTACTTC. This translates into CASSATGTYEQYF.

The CDR3 coding sequence is TGTGCCAGCAGCCTCTCCGGGACCCCTAATTCACCCCTCCACTTT. It is translated as CASSLSGTPNSPLHF. The rearrangement joins TRBV7-9 to TRBJ1-6, with a weak D call TRBD1 (5 bases). The CDR3 extends over 15 amino acids. The V end was cut by 5 bases, the J end by 6 bases, with 14 bases between. Germline-derived CDR1 and CDR2 are SEHNR and FQNEAQ (reference sequence).

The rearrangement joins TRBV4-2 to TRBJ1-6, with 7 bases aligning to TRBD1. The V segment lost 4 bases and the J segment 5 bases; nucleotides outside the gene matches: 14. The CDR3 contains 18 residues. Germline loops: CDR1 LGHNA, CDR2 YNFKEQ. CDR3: CASSPTRTWTGNNSPLHF. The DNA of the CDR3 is TGTGCCAGCAGCCCAACTAGAACCTGGACAGGCAATAATTCACCCCTCCACTTT.

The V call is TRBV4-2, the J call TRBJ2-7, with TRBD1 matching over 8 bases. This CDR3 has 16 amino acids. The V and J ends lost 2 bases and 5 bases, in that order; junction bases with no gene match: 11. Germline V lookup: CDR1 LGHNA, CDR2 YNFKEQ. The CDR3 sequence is CASSQPGQGDVDEQYF. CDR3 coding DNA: TGTGCCAGCAGCCAACCCGGACAGGGCGATGTGGACGAGCAGTACTTC.

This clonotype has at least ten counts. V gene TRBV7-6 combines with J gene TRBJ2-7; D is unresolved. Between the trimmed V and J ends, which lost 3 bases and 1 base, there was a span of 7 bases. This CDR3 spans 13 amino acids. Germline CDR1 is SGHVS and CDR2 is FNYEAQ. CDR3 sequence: CASSLRKSYEQYF. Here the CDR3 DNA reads TGTGCCAGCAGCTTGCGAAAGTCCTACGAGCAGTACTTC.

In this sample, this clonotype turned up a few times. CDR3 sequence reads: CASSLLTGEVSNIQYF. Written as DNA, the CDR3 is TGTGCCAGCAGCTTGTTGACAGGGGAGGTGAGCAACATTCAGTACTTC. The chain couples TRBV7-2 to TRBJ2-4; the match to TRBD1 covers 8 bases. The germline gives CDR1 SGHTA, CDR2 FQGNSA. V lost 3 bases to trimming and J lost 7 bases; unmatched junction nucleotides: 11. The CDR3 runs 16 residues.

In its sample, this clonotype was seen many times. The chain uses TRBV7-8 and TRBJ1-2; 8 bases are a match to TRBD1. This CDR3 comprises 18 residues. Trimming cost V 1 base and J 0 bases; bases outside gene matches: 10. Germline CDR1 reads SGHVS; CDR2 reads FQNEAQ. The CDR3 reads CASSLGGTGGSANYGYTF. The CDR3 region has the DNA TGTGCCAGCAGCTTAGGGGGTACAGGGGGATCGGCTAACTATGGCTACACCTTC.

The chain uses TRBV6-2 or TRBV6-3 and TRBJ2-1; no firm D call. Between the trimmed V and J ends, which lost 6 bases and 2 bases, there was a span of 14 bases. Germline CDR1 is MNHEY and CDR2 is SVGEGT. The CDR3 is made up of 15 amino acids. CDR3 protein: CASRGLVPPYNEQFF. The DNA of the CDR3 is TGTGCCAGCAGGGGCCTAGTTCCACCCTACAATGAGCAGTTCTTC.

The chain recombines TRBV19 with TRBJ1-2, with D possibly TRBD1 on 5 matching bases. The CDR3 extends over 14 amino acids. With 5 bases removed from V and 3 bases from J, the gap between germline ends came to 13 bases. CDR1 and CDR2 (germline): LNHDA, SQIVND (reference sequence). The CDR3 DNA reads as TGTGCCAGTAGTCCCGGGGGGGTGTACTATGGCTACACCTTC. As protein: CASSPGGVYYGYTF.

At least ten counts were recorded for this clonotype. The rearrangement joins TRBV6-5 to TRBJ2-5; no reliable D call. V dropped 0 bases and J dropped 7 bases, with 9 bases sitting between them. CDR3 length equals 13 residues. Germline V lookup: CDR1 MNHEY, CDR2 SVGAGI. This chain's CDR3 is CASSYSEWGTQYF. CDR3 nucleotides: TGTGCCAGCAGTTACTCTGAGTGGGGGACCCAGTACTTC.

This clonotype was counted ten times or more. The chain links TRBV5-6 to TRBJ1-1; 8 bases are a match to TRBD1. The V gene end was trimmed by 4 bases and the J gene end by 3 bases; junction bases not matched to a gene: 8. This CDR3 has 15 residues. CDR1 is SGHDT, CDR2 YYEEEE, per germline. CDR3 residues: CASSRAGGQDTEAFF. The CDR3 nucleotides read TGTGCCAGCAGCCGGGCAGGGGGACAGGACACTGAAGCTTTCTTT.

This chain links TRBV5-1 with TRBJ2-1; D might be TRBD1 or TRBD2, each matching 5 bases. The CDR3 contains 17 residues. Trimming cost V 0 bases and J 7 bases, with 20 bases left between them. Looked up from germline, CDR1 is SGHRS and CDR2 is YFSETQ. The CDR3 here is CASSLEGTDGIWNEQFF. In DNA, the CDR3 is TGCGCCAGCAGCTTGGAGGGGACGGATGGGATATGGAATGAGCAGTTCTTC.

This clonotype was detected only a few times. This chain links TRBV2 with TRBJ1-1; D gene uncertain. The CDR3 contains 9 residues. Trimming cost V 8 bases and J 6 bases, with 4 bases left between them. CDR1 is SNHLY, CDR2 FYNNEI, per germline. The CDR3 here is CASPPEAFF. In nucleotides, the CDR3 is TGTGCCAGCCCACCTGAAGCTTTCTTT.

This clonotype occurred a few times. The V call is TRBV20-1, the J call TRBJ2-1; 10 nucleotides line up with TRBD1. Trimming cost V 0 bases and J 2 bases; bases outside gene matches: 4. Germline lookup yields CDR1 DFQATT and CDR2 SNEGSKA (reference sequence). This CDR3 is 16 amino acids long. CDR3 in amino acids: CSAREAGTGAYNEQFF. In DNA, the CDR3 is TGCAGTGCTAGAGAAGCCGGGACAGGGGCCTACAATGAGCAGTTCTTC.

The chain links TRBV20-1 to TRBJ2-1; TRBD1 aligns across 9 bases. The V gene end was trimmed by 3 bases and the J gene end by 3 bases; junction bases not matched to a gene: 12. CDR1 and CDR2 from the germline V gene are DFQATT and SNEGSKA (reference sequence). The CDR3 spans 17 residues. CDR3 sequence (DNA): TGCAGTGCTAGGGCCTCTGTAGAGGACAGGGGCTACAATGAGCAGTTCTTC. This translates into CSARASVEDRGYNEQFF.

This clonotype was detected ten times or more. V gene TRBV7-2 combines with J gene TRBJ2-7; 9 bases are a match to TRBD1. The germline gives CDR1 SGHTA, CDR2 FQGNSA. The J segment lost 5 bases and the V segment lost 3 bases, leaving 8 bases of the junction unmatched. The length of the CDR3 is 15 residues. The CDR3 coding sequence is TGTGCCAGCAGCTTCAGGGACAGGGTTTGGGACGAGCAGTACTTC. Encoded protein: CASSFRDRVWDEQYF.

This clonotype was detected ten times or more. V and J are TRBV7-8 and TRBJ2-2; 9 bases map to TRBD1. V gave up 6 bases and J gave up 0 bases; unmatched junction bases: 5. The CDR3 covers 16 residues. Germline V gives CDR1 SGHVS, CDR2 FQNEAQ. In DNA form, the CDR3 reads TGTGCCAGCAGTTTTGGGACAGGGACGAACACCGGGGAGCTGTTTTTT. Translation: CASSFGTGTNTGELFF.